This T cell receptor beta chain was captured by sequencing in a study of cytomegalovirus exposure and HLA in healthy donors. General observations from the study: Researchers reported in a later analysis that a missense DCLRE1C variant was tied to TCR beta V- and J-gene trimming. In a later analysis, HLA-C alleles had the fewest associated TCRs, DRB1 alleles the most.

CDR1 and CDR2 (germline): SQVTM, ANQGSEA. Trimming pared 3 bases from V and 2 bases from J, leaving 9 bases between. The CDR3 is 13 residues long. The primer mix had 60 Vbeta and 13 Jbeta primers. TCRdb's table, derived via immunoSEQ multiplex PCR, lists solely in-frame clones and lacks some. The sample lists some 150,000 clones; about 79% were seen once. To note about this clone: The antigen remains unidentified.

Material: PBMCs. This sequence originates from a man aged 35 to 55 in good health and CMV-seropositive. The rearrangement joins TRBV29-1 to TRBJ2-3; D possibly corresponds to TRBD1 (6 bases). CDR3 sequence (DNA): TGCAGCGTTGATCGGACAGTCACAGATACGCAGTATTTT. Translating gives CSVDRTVTDTQYF.